This T cell receptor (beta chain) comes out of a study of blood T cell repertoires in COVID-19 (TCRdb year 2020). With regard to the full study: Samples covering the acute and convalescent phases of COVID-19 were provided by collaborators in the United States, Italy and Spain. The material from the prospective study consisted of cDNA or gDNA derived from T cells, B-cell-depleted T cells, or PBMCs. Subjects who had been exposed to COVID-19, were actively infected with it, or had recovered from it provided the deeply sampled blood TCRbeta repertoires that made up the dataset. The repertoires were made available in a free public database intended to serve as a resource for research on the immune response to SARS-CoV-2. Samples were obtained from the ongoing ImmuneRACE study (first 160 participants) and from 1,254 subjects provided by 6 global collaborators. Nearly every sample came with metadata listing a de-identified subject ID, COVID-19 status, age in years and sex. Where HLA class I and class II types were available, the types were taken from metadata supplied by the sample provider, not from assay-based typing.

What the work shows at the level of the full study, not this receptor alone: How much clinical and demographic metadata was included differed by source and by participant, and the metadata was provided uncurated.

TCRbeta CDR3 regions were amplified from genomic DNA using the immunoSEQ Assay, a bias-controlled multiplex PCR. In the original analysis: The number of nucleated cells in each sample was estimated from the amplification of reference gene primers within the assay. To quantify the absolute abundance of each unique TCRbeta CDR3 rearrangement, sequence reads were collapsed and filtered. For each sample, productive Simpson clonality was calculated by taking the square root of Simpson's diversity index across productive rearrangements. As stored in TCRdb, this immuneACCESS dataset retains in-frame rearrangements with V and J assigned. A fraction of the clones does not appear; measured against another copy, unresolved V genes explain less than half of the discrepancy, and the remainder lacks a known reason. V and J calls and clone size follow that table, whereas D and trimming were derived from the DNA. The sample table contains about 240,000 clones; only one count was recorded for about four fifths of them. In total, the top ten clones hold roughly 2% of the sample.

CDR1 and CDR2 (SGHDT, YYEEEE) derive from the germline V gene. The CDR3, from cysteine to phenylalanine, totals 18 residues. Only the CDR3 part of the read is kept: 54 bases, read in frame from the first base. For this chain, trimming is 4 bases at the V end and 9 bases at the J end, and the number of junction bases without a gene match is 21. A second Seattle source provided samples from volunteer blood donors who had recovered from COVID-19. Collaborating institutions collected whole blood in K2EDTA tubes following their own protocols. For TCRbeta analysis, collaborator samples were shipped as frozen whole blood, as isolated PBMCs, or as DNA extracted from either sample type. As for this clone: It has no known antigen specificity. One base away there is no much larger clone; base qualities are not given.

Material for sequencing was peripheral blood. The chain joins TRBV5-6 to TRBJ2-1, and 8 junction bases match TRBD2. The clonotype was recovered from a man aged 25-45 years who had recovered from COVID-19. The CDR3 region: CASSPQGWRGALLGEQFF. Here is the DNA: TGTGCCAGCAGCCCCCAAGGGTGGCGGGGGGCCCTATTGGGTGAGCAGTTCTTC.